This TCR beta chain stems from a study of tumor-infiltrating lymphocytes in localized non-small cell lung cancer. Overall study: The cohort mixed smokers and never-smokers, several histologies, and some post-neoadjuvant-chemotherapy samples. General observations from the study: Tumors had more T cell infiltration than uninvolved lung, per TCRbeta sequencing and CD3 counts. Not all patients were TCR sequenced, owing to tissue quantity.

This CDR3 has 14 residues. The V gene lost 3 bases and the J gene lost 9 bases, with 18 bases spanning the gap. Germline V lookup: CDR1 MNHEY, CDR2 SMNVEV (reference sequence). This clone was counted between two and nine times. No antigen is known for it. Libraries were prepared by immunoSEQ multiplex PCR; TCRdb keeps only in-frame clonotypes and omits some of them. The table shows 8,500 to 13,000 clones, with about 60% occurring only once. Sequenced material: lung tumor tissue. V and J are TRBV27 and TRBJ2-7; D tentatively reads TRBD1 or TRBD2 (6 bases each). The TCR sequence derives from a human donor with non-small cell lung cancer. In DNA, the CDR3 is TGTGCCAGCAGTTTTATGGGGGGCGCCGGCGGGCAGTACTTC. Protein: CASSFMGGAGGQYF.